This section outlines one T cell receptor (beta chain) sequence together with its context. The data belong to a study of T-cell memory formation after mild COVID-19. Each CDR3 protein gets one entry after TCRdb re-called the 5' RACE reads with MiXCR. The data hold over 150,000 distinct CDR3 sequences, with over 20% observed a single time. Germline V CDR1 and CDR2: SGHKS, YYEKEE (reference sequence). The ends lost 3 bases at V and 3 bases at J; junction bases unmatched: 9. This CDR3 region has 15 residues. J is TRBJ2-7 and V is TRBV5-5; 7 bases line up with TRBD1. The clonotype comes from an adult woman who had mild COVID-19 (a few samples of this study predate the infection). Cell type and time point are not known. The specimen sequenced was PBMCs or a T cell subset sorted from them (not recorded which). This chain's CDR3 is CASSSGQDGGYEQYF. For the CDR3, the DNA is TGTGCCAGCAGCTCTGGACAGGATGGAGGCTACGAGCAGTACTTC.